The clone carrying this T cell receptor beta chain was counted only a few times. Its cognate antigen is unknown. A second PCR, run for about 7 to 11 cycles, used a sample-barcoded 5' primer plus a J-beta primer mix. TCRdb recomputed calls from the 5' RACE reads with MiXCR, one row per CDR3 protein. Of 1.5 million to 2 million distinct CDR3 sequences detected, approximately 39% appear once; the ten largest clones hold approximately 22%. This sample is part of a study of blood T cells in healthy people across ages. Trimming removed 6 bases from V and 10 bases from J, with 22 bases in between. CDR3 length: 14 amino acids. Germline loops: CDR1 SQVTM, CDR2 ANQGSEA. Findings and limits, study-wide: The recorded TCR beta diversity per million T cells decreased in a roughly linear manner with age.

The sample comprised blood. The chain has TRBV29-1 and TRBJ2-1, with D possibly called TRBD1 or TRBD2 (5 bases each). This TCR came from a human donor in good health. CDR3 residues: CSVVKVGRHMEQFF. In DNA form, the CDR3 reads TGCAGCGTCGTGAAGGTGGGACGCCATATGGAGCAGTTCTTC.